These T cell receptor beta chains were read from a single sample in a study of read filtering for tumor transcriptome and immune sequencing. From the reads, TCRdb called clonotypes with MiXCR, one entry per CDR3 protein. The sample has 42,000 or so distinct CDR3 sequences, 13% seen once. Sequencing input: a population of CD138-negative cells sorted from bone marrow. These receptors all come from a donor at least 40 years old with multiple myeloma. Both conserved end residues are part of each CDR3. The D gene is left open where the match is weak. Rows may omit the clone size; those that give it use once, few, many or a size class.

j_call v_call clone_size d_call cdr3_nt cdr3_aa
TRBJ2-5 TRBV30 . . TGTGCCTGGAGTGTGGTGGAGACCCAGTACTTC CAWSVVETQYF
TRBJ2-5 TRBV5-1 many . TGCGCCAGCAGCCTGGAGGGTTCAGAGACCCAGTACTTC CASSLEGSETQYF
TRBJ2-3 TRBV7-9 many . TGTGCCAGCAGCCGAGGGGATGCAGGCGCAGCTACGCAGTATTTT CASSRGDAGAATQYF
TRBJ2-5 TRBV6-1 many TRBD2 TGTGCCAGCAGTGAAGATGGAACTAGCGGGAGTTCAGAGACCCAGTACTTC CASSEDGTSGSSETQYF
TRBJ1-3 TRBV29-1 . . TGCAGCGTTGAATCTCGCTCTGGAAACACCATATATTTT CSVESRSGNTIYF
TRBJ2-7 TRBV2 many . TGTGCCAGCAGTCCAGGGGCCTACGAGCAGTACTTC CASSPGAYEQYF
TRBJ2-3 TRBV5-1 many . TGCGCCAGCAGACCTAGCGTAATGAGCACAGATACGCAGTATTTT CASRPSVMSTDTQYF
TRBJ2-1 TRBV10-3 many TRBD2 TGTGCGATCGGGGGAGGGATCAATGAGCAGTTCTTC CAIGGGINEQFF
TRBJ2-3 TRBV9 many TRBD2 TGTGCCAGCAGCGTAGTGGCTAGCGGGAGTGATACGCAGTATTTT CASSVVASGSDTQYF
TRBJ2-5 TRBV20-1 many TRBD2 TGCAGTGCTAGAGATGATAGCGGGAGGGCCCCAGAGACCCAGTACTTC CSARDDSGRAPETQYF
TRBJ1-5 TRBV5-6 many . TGTGCCAGCAGCTTGGGTGCGCGTCAGCCCCAGCATTTT CASSLGARQPQHF